The entry that follows covers one T cell receptor (beta chain) sequence. Its target is unknown. The sample is drawn from a study of OX40 agonist ivuxolimab in advanced cancers. Whole-study results and caveats: Mean expanded clone counts were higher in CD8+ than CD4+ T cells.

The method was immunoSEQ multiplex PCR; TCRdb's version includes in-frame clones alone and lacks a portion of them. Of 70,000 or so clones in the sample, 75% to 95% are singletons; the top ten hold more than 0.45%. The V gene's germline CDR1 is MDHEN and CDR2 SYDVKM. With V trimmed by 5 bases and J by 7 bases, 13 bases remained unmatched. This CDR3 comprises 16 residues. The sequence derives from an adult with an advanced solid tumor such as melanoma, head and neck, liver or kidney cancer. V is TRBV28 and J is TRBJ2-3; 9 bases match TRBD2. The sequencing here drew on CD4+ or CD8+ T cells sorted from blood, taken in a trial of the OX40 agonist ivuxolimab. CDR3: CASSPSSSGTRNTQYF. The CDR3, as DNA: TGTGCCAGCAGTCCCTCTTCTAGCGGGACACGGAATACGCAGTATTTT. Full variable domain (missing parts from reference TRBV28 and TRBJ2-3): DVKVTQSSRYLVKRTGEKVFLECVQDMDHENMFWYRQDPGLGLRLIYFSYDVKMKEKGDIPEGYSVSREKKERFSLILESASTNQTSMYLCASSPSSSGTRNTQYFGPGTRLTVL.